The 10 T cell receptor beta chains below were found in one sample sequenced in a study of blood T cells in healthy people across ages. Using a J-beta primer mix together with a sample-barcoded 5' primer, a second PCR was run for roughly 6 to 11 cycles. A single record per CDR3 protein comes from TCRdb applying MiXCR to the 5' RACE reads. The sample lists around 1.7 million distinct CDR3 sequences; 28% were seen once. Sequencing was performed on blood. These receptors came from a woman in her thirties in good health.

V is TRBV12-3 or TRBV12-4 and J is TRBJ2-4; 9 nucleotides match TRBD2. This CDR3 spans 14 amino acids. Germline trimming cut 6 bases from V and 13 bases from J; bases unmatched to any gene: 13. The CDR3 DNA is TGTGCCAGCAGGCCTAGCGGGACCTACAATGAGCAGTACTTC. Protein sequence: CASRPSGTYNEQYF.

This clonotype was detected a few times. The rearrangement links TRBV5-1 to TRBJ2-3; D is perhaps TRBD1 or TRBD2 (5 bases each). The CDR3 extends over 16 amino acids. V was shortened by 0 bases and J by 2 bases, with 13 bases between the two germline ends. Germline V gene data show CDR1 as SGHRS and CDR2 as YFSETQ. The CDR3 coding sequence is TGCGCCAGCAGCTTGGCCGGGACGCCCAACACAGATACGCAGTATTTT. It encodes CASSLAGTPNTDTQYF.

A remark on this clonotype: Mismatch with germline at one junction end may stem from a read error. The CDR3 is CASSSYSGGEGSGYTF. DNA for the CDR3: TGCGCCAGTAGCTCCTATTCAGGGGGTGAGGGCTCTGGCTACACCTTC. J is TRBJ1-2 and V is TRBV5-1, with 7 nucleotides matching TRBD1. The CDR3 consists of 16 residues. The V gene's germline CDR1 is SGHRS and CDR2 YFSETQ.

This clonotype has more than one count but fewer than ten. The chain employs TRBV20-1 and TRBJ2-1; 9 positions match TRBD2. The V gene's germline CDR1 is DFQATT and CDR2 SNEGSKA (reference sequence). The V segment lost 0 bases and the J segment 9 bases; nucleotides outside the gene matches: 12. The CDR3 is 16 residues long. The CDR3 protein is CSARDLRRGGPSEQFF. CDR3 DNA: TGCAGTGCTAGAGATCTTAGGCGGGGGGGCCCGAGTGAGCAGTTCTTC.

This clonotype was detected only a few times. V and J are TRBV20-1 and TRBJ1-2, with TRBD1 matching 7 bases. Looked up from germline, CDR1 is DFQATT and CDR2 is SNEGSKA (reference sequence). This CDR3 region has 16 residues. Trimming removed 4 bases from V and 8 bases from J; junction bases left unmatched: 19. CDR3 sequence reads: CSAMSISLRQGSGYTF. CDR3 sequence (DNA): TGCAGTGCTATGTCCATATCCCTAAGACAGGGTTCAGGCTACACCTTC.

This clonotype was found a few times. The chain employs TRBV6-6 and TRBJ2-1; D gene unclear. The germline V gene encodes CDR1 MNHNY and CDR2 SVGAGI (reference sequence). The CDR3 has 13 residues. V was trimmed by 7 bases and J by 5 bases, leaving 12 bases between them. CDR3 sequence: CASTVYLDNEQFF. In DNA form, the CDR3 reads TGTGCCAGCACTGTATACTTGGACAATGAGCAGTTCTTC.

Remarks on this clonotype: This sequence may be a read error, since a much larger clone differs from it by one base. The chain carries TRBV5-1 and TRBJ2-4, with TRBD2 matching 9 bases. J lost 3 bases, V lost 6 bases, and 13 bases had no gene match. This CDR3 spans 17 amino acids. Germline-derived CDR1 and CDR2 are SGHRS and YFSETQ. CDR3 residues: CASNSQLAGGGKNIQYF. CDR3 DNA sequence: TGCGCCAGCAACTCCCAACTAGCGGGCGGGGGCAAAAACATTCAGTACTTC.

The CDR3 nucleotides are TGTGCCAGCAGCAGCCGGACAGTGGAAGCCGAGCAGTTCTTC. Translation gives CASSSRTVEAEQFF. V gene TRBV3-1 combines with J gene TRBJ2-1, with D possibly TRBD1 on 6 matching bases. From germline, CDR1 is LGHDT and CDR2 YNNKEL (reference sequence). CDR3 length: 14 amino acids. The ends were cut back, 5 bases at V and 10 bases at J, with 18 bases in the middle.

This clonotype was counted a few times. As DNA, the CDR3 is TGCAGTGCTAGAGATATGCGAGGGGGCTCAGATACGCAGTATTTT. Translated: CSARDMRGGSDTQYF. The chain couples TRBV20-1 to TRBJ2-3; 7 bases align to TRBD1. This CDR3 comprises 15 residues. The junction had 7 bases not matched to a gene; V was cut back by 0 bases and J by 4 bases. Per germline, CDR1 DFQATT and CDR2 SNEGSKA (reference sequence).

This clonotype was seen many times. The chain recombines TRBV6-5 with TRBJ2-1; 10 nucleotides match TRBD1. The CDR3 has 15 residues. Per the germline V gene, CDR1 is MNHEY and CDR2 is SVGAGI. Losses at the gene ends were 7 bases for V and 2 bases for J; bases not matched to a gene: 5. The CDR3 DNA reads TGTGCCAGCACCCTCGGACAGGGGGCCTACAATGAGCAGTTCTTC. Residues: CASTLGQGAYNEQFF.